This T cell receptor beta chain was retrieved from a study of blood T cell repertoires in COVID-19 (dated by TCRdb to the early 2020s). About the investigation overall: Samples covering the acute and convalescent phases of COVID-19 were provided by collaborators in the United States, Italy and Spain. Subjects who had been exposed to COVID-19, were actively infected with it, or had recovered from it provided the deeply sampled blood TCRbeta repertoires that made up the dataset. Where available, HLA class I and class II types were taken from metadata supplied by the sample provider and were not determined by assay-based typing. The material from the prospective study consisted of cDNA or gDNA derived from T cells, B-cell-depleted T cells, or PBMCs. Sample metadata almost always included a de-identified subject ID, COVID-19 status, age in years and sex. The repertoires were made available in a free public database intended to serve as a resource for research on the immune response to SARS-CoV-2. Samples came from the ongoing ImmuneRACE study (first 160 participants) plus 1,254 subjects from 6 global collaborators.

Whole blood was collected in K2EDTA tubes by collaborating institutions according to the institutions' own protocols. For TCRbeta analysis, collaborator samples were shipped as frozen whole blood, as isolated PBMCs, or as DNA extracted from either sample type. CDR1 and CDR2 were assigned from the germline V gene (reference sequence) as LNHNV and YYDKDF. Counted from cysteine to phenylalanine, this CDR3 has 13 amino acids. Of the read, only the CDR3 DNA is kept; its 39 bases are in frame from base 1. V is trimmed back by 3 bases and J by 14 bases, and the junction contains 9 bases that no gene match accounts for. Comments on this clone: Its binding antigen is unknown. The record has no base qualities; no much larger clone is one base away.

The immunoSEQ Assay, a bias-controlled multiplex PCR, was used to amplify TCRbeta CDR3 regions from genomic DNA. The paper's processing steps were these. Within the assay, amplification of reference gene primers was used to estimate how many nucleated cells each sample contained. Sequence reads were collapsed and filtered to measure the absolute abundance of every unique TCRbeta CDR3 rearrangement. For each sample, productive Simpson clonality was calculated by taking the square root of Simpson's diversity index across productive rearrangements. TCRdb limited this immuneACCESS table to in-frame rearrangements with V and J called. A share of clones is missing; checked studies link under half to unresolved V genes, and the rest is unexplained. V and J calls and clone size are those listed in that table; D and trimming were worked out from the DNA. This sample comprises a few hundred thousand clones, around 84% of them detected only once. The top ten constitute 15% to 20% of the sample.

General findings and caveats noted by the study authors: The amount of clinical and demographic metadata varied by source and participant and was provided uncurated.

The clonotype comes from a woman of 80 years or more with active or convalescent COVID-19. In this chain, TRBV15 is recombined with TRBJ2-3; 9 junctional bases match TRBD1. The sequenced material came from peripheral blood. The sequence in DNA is TGTGCCACCAGCAGGGAGGGACAGGGAGATGGGTATTTT. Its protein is CATSREGQGDGYF.